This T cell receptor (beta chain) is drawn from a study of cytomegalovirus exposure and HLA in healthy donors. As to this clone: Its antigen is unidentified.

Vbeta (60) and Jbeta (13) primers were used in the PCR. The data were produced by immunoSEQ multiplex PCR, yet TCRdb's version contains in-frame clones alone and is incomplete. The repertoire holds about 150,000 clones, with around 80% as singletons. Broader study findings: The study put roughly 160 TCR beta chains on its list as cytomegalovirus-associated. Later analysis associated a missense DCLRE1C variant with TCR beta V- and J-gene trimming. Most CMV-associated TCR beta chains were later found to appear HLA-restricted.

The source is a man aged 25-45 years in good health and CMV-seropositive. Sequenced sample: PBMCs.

The CDR3 is CSVGPGLAGVGTGELFF. The CDR3 DNA reads TGCAGCGTTGGGCCGGGACTAGCGGGAGTGGGGACCGGGGAGCTGTTTTTT. The chain recombines TRBV29-1 with TRBJ2-2, with 14 bases fitting TRBD2. Trimming removed 4 bases from V and 5 bases from J; junction bases left unmatched: 9. From germline, CDR1 is SQVTM and CDR2 ANQGSEA. This CDR3 comprises 17 residues.